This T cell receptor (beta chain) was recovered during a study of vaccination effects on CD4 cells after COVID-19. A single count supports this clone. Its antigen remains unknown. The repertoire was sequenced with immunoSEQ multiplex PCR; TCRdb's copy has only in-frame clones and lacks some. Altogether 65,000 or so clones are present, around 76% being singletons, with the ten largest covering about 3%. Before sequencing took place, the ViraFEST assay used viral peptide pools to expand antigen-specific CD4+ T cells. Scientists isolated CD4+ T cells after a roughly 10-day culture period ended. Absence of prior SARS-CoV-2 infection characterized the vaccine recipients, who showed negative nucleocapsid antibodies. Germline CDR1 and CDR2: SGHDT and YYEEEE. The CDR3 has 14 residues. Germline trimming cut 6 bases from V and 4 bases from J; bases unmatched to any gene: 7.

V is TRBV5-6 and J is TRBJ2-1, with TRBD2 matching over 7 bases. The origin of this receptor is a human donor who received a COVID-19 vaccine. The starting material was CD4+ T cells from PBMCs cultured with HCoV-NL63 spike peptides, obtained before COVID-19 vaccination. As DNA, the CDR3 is TGTGCCAGCACCCCGGGACTAACATACAATGAGCAGTTCTTC. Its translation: CASTPGLTYNEQFF.